These T cell receptor beta chains were read from a single sample in a study of CD8 T cells in Susac syndrome. TCRdb re-analysed the immunoSEQ multiplex PCR reads in MiXCR, keeping a single row per CDR3 protein. The sample carries approximately 200,000 distinct CDR3 sequences, about 94% recorded once. The sample taken for sequencing was CD8+ T cells from PBMCs. The source of these receptors is a human donor with multiple sclerosis. CDR3s include the opening cysteine and the closing phenylalanine or tryptophan.

>TRBV10-3
CAISESPIPLHF
>TRBV7-8
CASSSPPGAILEQYF
>TRBV5-6
CASSLEASGALHNEQFF
>TRBV7-2
CASSRPLGGNQETQYF
>TRBV25-1
CASSELPGQALRFGYTF
>TRBV4-1
CASSLGTGGTEAFF
>TRBV27
CASSWASGSYEQYF
>TRBV6-2/TRBV6-3
CATTDRPEVSPLHF
>TRBV7-9
CASRGTSSYNEQFF
>TRBV7-3
CASSPWAGYEAFF
>TRBV20-1
CSAPTSGVFTDTQYF
>TRBV29-1
CSVVGRETQYF
>TRBV7-8
CASRGSGGTDTQYF
>TRBV7-2
CASSLVGRESYEQYF
>TRBV14
CASSQFSPGVETQYF
>TRBV5-6
CASSLAGWTGNTIYF
>TRBV20-1
CSARLAGSITDTQYF
>TRBV12-3/TRBV12-4
CASSLKRDRDNEQFF
>TRBV9
CASSETGTATYGYTF
>TRBV19
CASSPPTALLLTSSGNTIYF
>TRBV13
CASSSGSMNTEAFF
>TRBV14
CASSQTGEGYEQYF
>TRBV11-1
CASSPGTGEETQYF
>TRBV6-1
CASSPGQLYGYTF